Listed below are T cell receptor beta chains from one sample, sequenced in a study of blood T cell repertoires in COVID-19. Profiled with immunoSEQ multiplex PCR; TCRdb holds only in-frame clones, not every one. The table lists about 33,000 clones, roughly nine tenths of them singletons, with 15% to 20% in the top ten. The specimen sequenced was peripheral blood. The receptor source for this set is a man aged 70-80 years with acute or convalescent COVID-19. Both conserved end residues are part of each CDR3. D genes are given only for firm matches. Clone size is not always given. Where it is, it says once, few, many or a class for expanded clones.

CDR3 DNA: TGTGCCAGCAGCCCCGGGGGGGCGGGAGCCACCGGGGAGCTGTTTTTT; CDR3 protein: CASSPGGAGATGELFF; clone size: .; V gene: TRBV6-2/TRBV6-3; D gene: TRBD2; J gene: TRBJ2-2
CDR3 DNA: TGTGCCAGCAACCCATTGAGGGGGCCTGAAGCTTTCTTT; CDR3 protein: CASNPLRGPEAFF; clone size: .; V gene: TRBV2; D gene: TRBD1; J gene: TRBJ1-1
CDR3 DNA: TGTGCCAGCAGCTTAGGGGGACTACCGAACACCGGGGAGCTGTTTTTT; CDR3 protein: CASSLGGLPNTGELFF; clone size: .; V gene: TRBV11-3; D gene: TRBD2; J gene: TRBJ2-2
CDR3 DNA: TGTGCCAGCTCACCAACCACATATTCTGGAAACACCATATATTTT; CDR3 protein: CASSPTTYSGNTIYF; clone size: .; V gene: TRBV18; D gene: .; J gene: TRBJ1-3
CDR3 DNA: TGCGCCAGCAGCCAAGATCGGGAGAATGAAAAACTGTTTTTT; CDR3 protein: CASSQDRENEKLFF; clone size: once; V gene: TRBV4-1; D gene: .; J gene: TRBJ1-4
CDR3 DNA: TGTGCCAGCAGCCCCCAACTAGCGGGAGTGGAGACCCAGTACTTC; CDR3 protein: CASSPQLAGVETQYF; clone size: .; V gene: TRBV9; D gene: TRBD2; J gene: TRBJ2-5
CDR3 DNA: TGTGCCAGCAGCCATAGTCCTGGGCGAGAAAGCACAGATACGCAGTATTTT; CDR3 protein: CASSHSPGRESTDTQYF; clone size: .; V gene: TRBV21-1; D gene: .; J gene: TRBJ2-3
CDR3 DNA: TGTGCCAGCAGCGTAGTTGTTCAGGGGCCCTATGGCTACACCTTC; CDR3 protein: CASSVVVQGPYGYTF; clone size: .; V gene: TRBV9; D gene: .; J gene: TRBJ1-2
CDR3 DNA: TGTGCCAGCTCACCGGGACAGGGCCAGCCCCAGCATTTT; CDR3 protein: CASSPGQGQPQHF; clone size: .; V gene: TRBV18; D gene: TRBD1; J gene: TRBJ1-5
CDR3 DNA: TGCGCCAGCAGCCAAAAGACAGGAATAACGGACATTCAGTACTTC; CDR3 protein: CASSQKTGITDIQYF; clone size: .; V gene: TRBV4-3; D gene: .; J gene: TRBJ2-4
CDR3 DNA: TGTGCCAGCAACGGTGGTGGTTCCGGGGCCTACAATGAGCAGTTCTTC; CDR3 protein: CASNGGGSGAYNEQFF; clone size: .; V gene: TRBV7-2; D gene: .; J gene: TRBJ2-1
CDR3 DNA: TGTGCCAGCAGCCCCTTTAAGGGGTTTAGGGACTTTAATCAGCCCCAGCATTTT; CDR3 protein: CASSPFKGFRDFNQPQHF; clone size: .; V gene: TRBV7-2; D gene: .; J gene: TRBJ1-5
CDR3 DNA: TGTGCCAGCTCGGCCGAGACAGGGAATGGGGGCTACACCTTC; CDR3 protein: CASSAETGNGGYTF; clone size: .; V gene: TRBV6-5; D gene: TRBD1; J gene: TRBJ1-2
CDR3 DNA: TGTGCCAGCAGCCGCCCCGAAGGGGCCACAGATACGCAGTATTTT; CDR3 protein: CASSRPEGATDTQYF; clone size: .; V gene: TRBV11-1; D gene: .; J gene: TRBJ2-3
CDR3 DNA: TGTGCCAGCAGCCAGGATGGACAGCTCCACTTT; CDR3 protein: CASSQDGQLHF; clone size: once; V gene: TRBV3-1/TRBV3-2; D gene: .; J gene: TRBJ1-6
CDR3 DNA: TGCAGCGTTGGCGGCGGGAGTTACACCGGGGAGCTGTTTTTT; CDR3 protein: CSVGGGSYTGELFF; clone size: .; V gene: TRBV29-1; D gene: TRBD2; J gene: TRBJ2-2
CDR3 DNA: TGTGCCAGCAAGACCGAACAGGGTCTTAGTTACGAGCAGTACTTC; CDR3 protein: CASKTEQGLSYEQYF; clone size: .; V gene: TRBV6-5; D gene: .; J gene: TRBJ2-7
CDR3 DNA: TGTGCCAGCAGCGTAGAGGGTAGCGGGAGGACAGATACGCAGTATTTT; CDR3 protein: CASSVEGSGRTDTQYF; clone size: .; V gene: TRBV9; D gene: TRBD2; J gene: TRBJ2-3
CDR3 DNA: TGTGCCAGCAGCTCGACGGGACAGGGGATCGCTGAAGCTTTCTTT; CDR3 protein: CASSSTGQGIAEAFF; clone size: once; V gene: TRBV7-2; D gene: TRBD1; J gene: TRBJ1-1
CDR3 DNA: TGTGCCAGCATCGACGCGGACTACAATGAGCAGTTCTTC; CDR3 protein: CASIDADYNEQFF; clone size: .; V gene: TRBV2; D gene: .; J gene: TRBJ2-1
CDR3 DNA: TGTGCCAGCAGCTCGAACAGGGCGACTGAAGCTTTCTTT; CDR3 protein: CASSSNRATEAFF; clone size: .; V gene: TRBV7-2; D gene: .; J gene: TRBJ1-1
CDR3 DNA: TGCGCCAGCAGCCCCTCAACTAGCGGTGCTAGCACAGATACGCAGTATTTT; CDR3 protein: CASSPSTSGASTDTQYF; clone size: .; V gene: TRBV5-1; D gene: TRBD2; J gene: TRBJ2-3
CDR3 DNA: TGTGCCAGCAGTTTGTCGGGGACAGGGGGAACCTACGAGCAGTACTTC; CDR3 protein: CASSLSGTGGTYEQYF; clone size: .; V gene: TRBV28; D gene: TRBD1; J gene: TRBJ2-7
CDR3 DNA: TGTGCCAGCAGCACCGGACAGGGAGGGTATGGCTACACCTTC; CDR3 protein: CASSTGQGGYGYTF; clone size: .; V gene: TRBV4-2; D gene: TRBD1; J gene: TRBJ1-2
CDR3 DNA: TGCAGTGCCGCGAACAATGAGCAGTTCTTC; CDR3 protein: CSAANNEQFF; clone size: .; V gene: TRBV20-1; D gene: .; J gene: TRBJ2-1
CDR3 DNA: TGTGCCAGCAGCCTATCCGGGACTAGGTTCGGGGAGACCCAGTACTTC; CDR3 protein: CASSLSGTRFGETQYF; clone size: .; V gene: TRBV7-2; D gene: TRBD2; J gene: TRBJ2-5
CDR3 DNA: TGTGCCAGCAGCTACTTCGGGACAGGGGACTATGGCTACACCTTC; CDR3 protein: CASSYFGTGDYGYTF; clone size: .; V gene: TRBV6-2/TRBV6-3; D gene: TRBD1; J gene: TRBJ1-2
CDR3 DNA: TGCGCCAGCAGCTTTGACAGGGGCAACACTGAAGCTTTCTTT; CDR3 protein: CASSFDRGNTEAFF; clone size: .; V gene: TRBV5-1; D gene: TRBD1; J gene: TRBJ1-1
CDR3 DNA: TGTGCCAGCAGCCAAGAAAAGGGGGCGTACACTGAAGCTTTCTTT; CDR3 protein: CASSQEKGAYTEAFF; clone size: .; V gene: TRBV4-2; D gene: TRBD1; J gene: TRBJ1-1
CDR3 DNA: TGTGCCAGCAGTTCGGGAGTAGCGCTTAATGAGCAGTTCTTC; CDR3 protein: CASSSGVALNEQFF; clone size: .; V gene: TRBV28; D gene: .; J gene: TRBJ2-1
CDR3 DNA: TGTGCCAGCAGCCTCACGAGCGGAGATACGCAGTATTTT; CDR3 protein: CASSLTSGDTQYF; clone size: .; V gene: TRBV4-2; D gene: .; J gene: TRBJ2-3
CDR3 DNA: TGCGCCAGCAGCTTGGGGCTGCAGGGGGGGAACACCGGGGAGCTGTTTTTT; CDR3 protein: CASSLGLQGGNTGELFF; clone size: .; V gene: TRBV5-1; D gene: .; J gene: TRBJ2-2
CDR3 DNA: TGTGCCAGCAGCTTAGGCAGGGGAGATTCACCCCTCCACTTT; CDR3 protein: CASSLGRGDSPLHF; clone size: .; V gene: TRBV7-9; D gene: .; J gene: TRBJ1-6
CDR3 DNA: TGCAGCGTGGTAGGCACCCGGAGCTATGGCTACACCTTC; CDR3 protein: CSVVGTRSYGYTF; clone size: .; V gene: TRBV29-1; D gene: .; J gene: TRBJ1-2
CDR3 DNA: TGTGCCAGCAGCTCAAGTAGGGGACAACGCGACCCAATTAATGAAAAACTGTTTTTT; CDR3 protein: CASSSSRGQRDPINEKLFF; clone size: .; V gene: TRBV9; D gene: .; J gene: TRBJ1-4
CDR3 DNA: TGTGCCAGCAGTTTATCCCTAGCGGGAGGCTCCTACAATGAGCAGTTCTTC; CDR3 protein: CASSLSLAGGSYNEQFF; clone size: .; V gene: TRBV28; D gene: TRBD2; J gene: TRBJ2-1
CDR3 DNA: TGCGCCAGCAGCCACCAGGCAAACACTGAAGCTTTCTTT; CDR3 protein: CASSHQANTEAFF; clone size: .; V gene: TRBV4-3; D gene: .; J gene: TRBJ1-1